The rows below give T cell receptor beta chains drawn from one sample of a study of cytomegalovirus exposure and HLA in healthy donors. TCRdb keeps only in-frame clones here, not all; method: immunoSEQ multiplex PCR. This repertoire shows more than 100,000 clones, approximately 61% found once; its top ten account for about 2.6%. Specimen: PBMCs. These receptors originate from a woman aged 40 to 50 in good health and CMV-seronegative. Each CDR3 is given with its conserved first and last residue. Each record gives: J gene, clone size, D gene, V gene, CDR3 length, CDR3 protein, CDR3 DNA. D genes are given only for firm matches. Only part of the rows carry a size: once, few, many, or a class if the clone is expanded.

TRBJ2-2	NA	TRBD1	TRBV6-6	16	CASSYSPTGQAGELFF	TGTGCCAGCAGTTACTCGCCGACAGGGCAGGCCGGGGAGCTGTTTTTT
TRBJ2-2	NA	TRBD1	TRBV7-3	15	CASSLGQVGTGELFF	TGTGCCAGCAGCTTGGGACAGGTCGGGACCGGGGAGCTGTTTTTT
TRBJ1-5	few	NA	TRBV12-5	13	CASGLGPNQPQHF	TGTGCTAGTGGTTTGGGTCCTAATCAGCCCCAGCATTTT
TRBJ1-6	NA	TRBD1	TRBV7-3	15	CASSLLGQGNSPLHF	TGTGCCAGCAGCTTGCTGGGACAGGGTAATTCACCCCTCCACTTT
TRBJ2-7	NA	NA	TRBV5-1	14	CASSLDGPGVEQYF	TGCGCCAGCAGCTTGGATGGCCCGGGGGTCGAGCAGTACTTC
TRBJ2-7	NA	TRBD1	TRBV5-4	14	CASSPGQGAYEQYF	TGTGCCAGCAGCCCGGGACAGGGGGCTTACGAGCAGTACTTC
TRBJ1-4	few	NA	TRBV4-2	17	CASSQAGGGAGNEKLFF	TGTGCCAGCAGCCAAGCGGGGGGGGGCGCCGGCAATGAAAAACTGTTTTTT
TRBJ2-7	NA	TRBD2	TRBV7-2	17	CASSLGGASGVPYEQYF	TGTGCCAGCAGCTTAGGGGGGGCTAGCGGGGTCCCTTACGAGCAGTACTTC
TRBJ1-2	NA	TRBD1	TRBV6-6	13	CANRQGPLGGYTF	TGTGCCAACAGACAGGGCCCGTTAGGTGGCTACACCTTC
TRBJ1-2	NA	NA	TRBV28	13	CASSLNTDYGYTF	TGTGCCAGCAGTTTAAATACGGACTATGGCTACACCTTC
TRBJ2-7	NA	NA	TRBV7-2	15	CASSLEDRGTYEQYF	TGTGCCAGCAGCTTAGAGGACAGAGGGACCTACGAGCAGTACTTC
TRBJ1-5	NA	TRBD1	TRBV19	16	CASSMGTGYSNQPQHF	TGTGCCAGTAGTATGGGGACAGGATATAGCAATCAGCCCCAGCATTTT
TRBJ1-2	NA	TRBD1	TRBV27	12	CASSPTGSGYTF	TGTGCCAGCAGTCCGACAGGGTCTGGCTACACCTTC
TRBJ2-5	few	TRBD2	TRBV9	16	CASSVVDGGRGETQYF	TGTGCCAGCAGCGTAGTGGACGGGGGGAGAGGAGAGACCCAGTACTTC
TRBJ1-2	NA	TRBD1	TRBV2	14	CASKSGQGNYGYTF	TGTGCCAGCAAGTCTGGACAGGGTAACTATGGCTACACCTTC
TRBJ1-1	NA	NA	TRBV7-2	14	CASSSRTGLTEAFF	TGTGCCAGCAGCTCACGCACAGGGTTAACTGAAGCTTTCTTT
TRBJ1-2	NA	NA	TRBV2	16	CASSEGNPGAGYGYTF	TGTGCCAGCAGTGAAGGGAACCCAGGGGCAGGATATGGCTACACCTTC
TRBJ1-5	NA	NA	TRBV4-3	16	CASSQDWGVGNQPQHF	TGCGCCAGCAGCCAAGATTGGGGGGTTGGCAATCAGCCCCAGCATTTT
TRBJ1-1	NA	NA	TRBV7-9	15	CASTLRGRENTEAFF	TGTGCCAGCACCCTAAGGGGCAGGGAGAACACTGAAGCTTTCTTT
TRBJ2-3	NA	TRBD2	TRBV2	17	CASSFTSTGRGGDTQYF	TGTGCCAGCAGTTTTACCTCGACAGGTCGGGGGGGGGATACGCAGTATTTT
TRBJ1-4	few	NA	TRBV4-1	15	CASSQVHQYNEKLFF	TGCGCCAGCAGCCAAGTCCATCAGTATAATGAAAAACTGTTTTTT
TRBJ2-6	few	NA	TRBV19	16	CASSIQGTSGANVLTF	TGTGCCAGTAGTATTCAGGGGACCTCTGGGGCCAACGTCCTGACTTTC
TRBJ2-7	NA	NA	TRBV11-2	13	CASSTTSRYEQYF	TGTGCCAGCAGCACCACCTCCAGATACGAGCAGTACTTC
TRBJ2-1	few	NA	TRBV4-1	11	CASSRNNEQFF	TGCGCCAGCAGTCGTAACAATGAGCAGTTCTTC
TRBJ2-2	few	NA	TRBV7-3	16	CASSLMGQGSTGELFF	TGTGCCAGCAGCTTAATGGGACAAGGTTCCACCGGGGAGCTGTTTTTT
TRBJ1-4	NA	TRBD1	TRBV18	14	CASSPDRVGEKLFF	TGTGCCAGCTCACCGGACAGGGTGGGTGAAAAACTGTTTTTT
TRBJ2-6	NA	NA	TRBV27	17	CASSPLGQFSGANVLTF	TGTGCCAGCAGTCCCTTAGGACAGTTCTCTGGGGCCAACGTCCTGACTTTC
TRBJ1-4	few	NA	TRBV19	14	CASKTGSTNEKLFF	TGTGCCAGTAAAACAGGGTCCACTAATGAAAAACTGTTTTTT
TRBJ2-2	NA	TRBD1	TRBV6-6	12	CAGQGSTGELFF	TGTGCCGGACAGGGGAGCACCGGGGAGCTGTTTTTT
TRBJ1-5	NA	NA	TRBV27	17	CASSRTPTVLGDQPQHF	TGTGCCAGCAGCCGTACCCCGACAGTTTTGGGCGACCAGCCCCAGCATTTT
TRBJ2-7	NA	NA	TRBV29-1	11	CSVLRSYEQYF	TGCAGCGTACTTCGGAGCTACGAGCAGTACTTC
TRBJ1-2	many	NA	TRBV7-9	16	CASSLAPLGAPYGYTF	TGTGCCAGCAGCTTAGCCCCCCTAGGTGCCCCCTATGGCTACACCTTC
TRBJ2-5	NA	NA	TRBV28	14	CASSLFRQQETQYF	TGTGCCAGCAGTTTATTTCGTCAGCAAGAGACCCAGTACTTC
TRBJ2-3	NA	NA	TRBV29-1	12	CSAGQTTDTQYF	TGCAGCGCCGGACAGACGACAGATACGCAGTATTTT
TRBJ2-3	NA	TRBD1	TRBV5-1	16	CASSSHYRGSTDTQYF	TGCGCCAGCAGCTCACACTACAGGGGTAGCACAGATACGCAGTATTTT
TRBJ2-3	few	TRBD2	TRBV5-1	15	CASSSAGPYTDTQYF	TGCGCCAGCAGCTCAGCGGGGCCCTACACAGATACGCAGTATTTT
TRBJ1-1	few	NA	TRBV7-2	15	CASSLGQPQGREAFF	TGTGCCAGCAGCTTAGGGCAGCCTCAGGGCCGGGAAGCTTTCTTT
TRBJ2-1	NA	TRBD2	TRBV11-3	15	CASSSGNSGGNEQFF	TGTGCCAGCAGCTCAGGGAATAGCGGGGGGAATGAGCAGTTCTTC
TRBJ1-1	NA	TRBD1	TRBV25-1	18	CASSDNLRGQGASTEAFF	TGTGCCAGCAGTGACAATCTGAGAGGGCAGGGGGCTTCCACTGAAGCTTTCTTT
TRBJ1-1	once	NA	TRBV9	12	CASSVGQGEAFF	TGTGCCAGCAGCGTAGGGCAGGGTGAAGCTTTCTTT
TRBJ2-1	few	NA	TRBV7-9	15	CASSLIPSSYNEQFF	TGTGCCAGCAGCTTAATACCGAGCTCCTACAATGAGCAGTTCTTC
TRBJ2-7	NA	NA	TRBV10-2	11	CASSDRYEQYF	TGCGCCAGCAGTGACAGGTACGAGCAGTACTTC
TRBJ2-7	few	TRBD1	TRBV6-5	14	CASSYLGQSYEQYF	TGTGCCAGCAGTTACTTGGGACAGAGCTACGAGCAGTACTTC
TRBJ2-3	NA	NA	TRBV7-3	16	CASSLNPTRDSDTQYF	TGTGCCAGCAGCTTAAACCCCACCCGAGACTCAGATACGCAGTATTTT
TRBJ1-6	NA	NA	TRBV4-2	16	CASSQEAGTYNSPLHF	TGTGCCAGCAGCCAAGAGGCAGGGACCTATAATTCACCCCTCCACTTT
TRBJ2-7	NA	NA	TRBV7-9	12	CASSPDGYEQYF	TGTGCCAGCAGCCCAGACGGGTACGAGCAGTACTTC
TRBJ2-7	NA	TRBD2	TRBV7-2	15	CASSLNSGGDYEQYF	TGTGCCAGCAGTTTGAACAGCGGGGGGGACTACGAGCAGTACTTC
TRBJ2-3	few	TRBD1	TRBV29-1	19	CSVEEREIQGARVTDTQYF	TGCAGCGTTGAGGAACGGGAAATACAGGGGGCTCGGGTGACAGATACGCAGTATTTT
TRBJ1-4	few	NA	TRBV30	12	CAWSTGFGKLFF	TGTGCCTGGAGTACAGGCTTCGGGAAACTGTTTTTT
TRBJ1-1	NA	NA	TRBV10-3	16	CAISASLGEVNTEAFF	TGTGCCATCAGTGCATCTTTAGGGGAGGTGAACACTGAAGCTTTCTTT
TRBJ1-5	NA	TRBD1	TRBV5-6	12	CASSSTGEPQHF	TGTGCCAGCAGTTCTACAGGGGAACCCCAGCATTTT
TRBJ2-7	NA	TRBD2	TRBV4-3	14	CASSLKGGTYEQYF	TGCGCCAGCAGCCTTAAGGGAGGGACCTACGAGCAGTACTTC
TRBJ1-2	NA	TRBD1	TRBV7-2	13	CASRWTGNYGYTF	TGTGCCAGCAGATGGACAGGGAACTATGGCTACACCTTC
TRBJ2-2	NA	TRBD2	TRBV5-6	16	CASSLRLAGVSGELFF	TGTGCCAGCAGCTTGAGGCTAGCGGGGGTGTCCGGGGAGCTGTTTTTT
TRBJ2-7	few	TRBD1	TRBV7-9	16	CASRPPPSTGSWEQYF	TGTGCCAGCAGGCCTCCCCCGTCGACAGGGTCGTGGGAGCAGTACTTC
TRBJ1-1	few	NA	TRBV7-2	15	CASSLMFGGNTEAFF	TGTGCCAGCAGCTTAATGTTCGGAGGAAACACTGAAGCTTTCTTT
TRBJ2-5	NA	NA	TRBV7-9	13	CASSLSQGKTQYF	TGTGCCAGCAGCTTATCGCAGGGGAAGACCCAGTACTTC
TRBJ1-1	NA	NA	TRBV7-2	11	CASSLAYEAFF	TGTGCCAGCAGCTTAGCTTATGAAGCTTTCTTT
TRBJ2-7	NA	NA	TRBV10-3	14	CAISAGSRNYEQYF	TGTGCCATCAGTGCAGGCAGCAGAAACTACGAGCAGTACTTC